This TCR beta chain comes out of a study of OX40 agonist ivuxolimab in advanced cancers. Across the whole study: At doses from 0.01 to 10 mg/kg, patients were given intravenous ivuxolimab every 2 weeks. Patients assigned to dose escalation were diagnosed with hepatocellular carcinoma, melanoma, renal cell or head and neck cancer.

The CDR3 length is 10 residues. In germline, CDR1 is LNHDA, CDR2 SQIVND (reference sequence). With 8 bases removed from V and 7 bases from J, the gap between germline ends came to 9 bases. The method was immunoSEQ multiplex PCR; TCRdb's version includes in-frame clones alone and lacks a portion of them. The sample contains approximately 61,000 clones, around 80% of which appear only once. The J gene is TRBJ2-7, the V gene TRBV19; a possible D gene is TRBD1 (6 bases). The clonotype was recovered from an adult with an advanced solid tumor such as melanoma, head and neck, liver or kidney cancer. The specimen was CD4+ or CD8+ T cells sorted from blood, collected in a trial of the OX40 agonist ivuxolimab. The CDR3 DNA is TGTGCCAGTGGAGACAGGGAGCAGTACTTC. The encoded protein is CASGDREQYF.